This T cell receptor beta chain was recorded in a study of blood T cell repertoires in COVID-19. The overall study: The samples span acute and convalescent COVID-19 from the United States, Italy and Spain. In each case, the material was cDNA or gDNA derived from T cells, B-cell-depleted T cells, or PBMCs.

This CDR3 region has 13 residues. Authors' analysis steps: How many nucleated cells were present was estimated from reference gene primer amplification. TCRdb's copy holds only in-frame clones and misses some; the assay was immunoSEQ multiplex PCR. That table furnishes V, J and clone size, whereas the DNA furnished D and trimming. The sample has under 100,000 clones, approximately 84% seen once. The clonotype was recovered from an elderly man with active or convalescent COVID-19. The sequenced sample was peripheral blood. The chain is built from TRBV12-2 and TRBJ1-5. TRBV12-2 is described as a pseudogene. DNA for the CDR3: TGTGCAAGTCGCTCAGAGGGCAATCAGCCCCAGCATTTT. Its translation is CASRSEGNQPQHF.